This record covers a single T cell receptor beta chain. The CDR3 consists of 15 residues. Per germline, CDR1 MDHEN and CDR2 SYDVKM. The ends were cut back, 2 bases at V and 6 bases at J, with 17 bases in the middle. This sample was taken from a study of technical replicates of blood from a handful of donors. Sequencing used immunoSEQ multiplex PCR; TCRdb keeps in-frame clones, though not all of them. The sample has 80,000 to 100,000 clones; 95% are singletons. The chain joins TRBV28 to TRBJ2-7; tentatively, D is TRBD1 (6 bases). Source material: T cells isolated from PBMCs. This sequence was found in a human donor in good health. Here the CDR3 DNA reads TGTGCCAGCAGTTTAGGGAAGGGGGAGTTGCCCGAGCAGTACTTC. Translation: CASSLGKGELPEQYF.